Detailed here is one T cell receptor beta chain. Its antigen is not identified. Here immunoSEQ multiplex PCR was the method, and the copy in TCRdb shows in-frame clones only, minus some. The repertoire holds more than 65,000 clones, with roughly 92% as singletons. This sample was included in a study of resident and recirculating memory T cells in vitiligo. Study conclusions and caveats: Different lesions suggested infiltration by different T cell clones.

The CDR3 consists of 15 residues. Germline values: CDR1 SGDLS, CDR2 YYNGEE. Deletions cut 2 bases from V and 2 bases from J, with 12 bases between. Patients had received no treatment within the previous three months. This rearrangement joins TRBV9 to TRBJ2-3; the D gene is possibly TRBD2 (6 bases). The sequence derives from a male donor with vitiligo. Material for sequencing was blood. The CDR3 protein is CASSVSGLNTDTQYF. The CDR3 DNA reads TGTGCCAGCAGCGTCTCGGGACTTAACACAGATACGCAGTATTTT. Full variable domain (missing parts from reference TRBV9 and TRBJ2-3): DSGVTQTPKHLITATGQRVTLRCSPRSGDLSVYWYQQSLDQGLQFLIQYYNGEERAKGNILERFSAQQFPDLHSELNLSSLELGDSALYFCASSVSGLNTDTQYFGPGTRLTVL.